This TCR beta chain derives from a study of cytomegalovirus exposure and HLA in healthy donors. Study-wide context: A prior analysis found roughly 110 million unique TCR beta sequences from around 180 million T cells.

General observations from the study: Later analysis identified a missense DCLRE1C variant that was linked to TCR beta V- and J-gene trimming.

The V gene lost 1 base and the J gene lost 3 bases, with 12 bases spanning the gap. The CDR3 runs to 15 residues. Germline-derived CDR1 and CDR2 are LGHNA and YSLEER. This clone has only a few counts. The target antigen is unknown. 13 Jbeta primers and 60 Vbeta primers were used for the PCR. Only in-frame clones appear in the TCRdb table, and some are missing; sequencing was by immunoSEQ multiplex PCR. This sample has 200,000 to 250,000 clones, with roughly 80% found just once. This chain uses TRBV4-3 with TRBJ1-1; D might be TRBD1 (5 bases). Sequencing used PBMCs. This clonotype was obtained from a man in his forties in good health and CMV-seronegative. CDR3 nucleotides: TGCGCCAGCAGCCAAGTATGGACAACCTACACTGAAGCTTTCTTT. Translation gives CASSQVWTTYTEAFF.